These 2 T cell receptor beta chains originate from one sample sequenced in a study of blood T cell repertoires in COVID-19. Sequencing used immunoSEQ multiplex PCR; TCRdb keeps in-frame clones, though not all of them. The table lists about 58,000 clones, 60% to 85% of them singletons, with roughly 5.3% in the top ten. Input material: peripheral blood. The receptors originated from a human donor in a cohort sampled during active COVID-19.

This sequence joins TRBV9 and TRBJ2-7, with TRBD2 identical over 7 bases. CDR3 length equals 14 residues. V trimming: 4 bases; J trimming: 2 bases; junction bases outside the gene matches: 6. Germline-derived CDR1 and CDR2 are SGDLS and YYNGEE. CDR3 sequence: CASSPSGGAYEQYF. CDR3 nucleotide sequence: TGTGCCAGCAGCCCGTCTGGGGGGGCCTACGAGCAGTACTTC.

The chain is built from TRBV5-5 and TRBJ1-1; 7 nucleotides agree with TRBD1. CDR1 is SGHKS, CDR2 YYEKEE, per germline (reference sequence). CDR3 length: 14 residues. The junction had 4 bases not matched to a gene; V was cut back by 0 bases and J by 5 bases. The CDR3 region is CASSLVTGWTEAFF. CDR3 nucleotides: TGTGCCAGCAGCTTGGTGACAGGGTGGACTGAAGCTTTCTTT. Together with reference TRBV5-5 and TRBJ1-1, the CDR3 gives the full variable domain: DAGVTQSPTHLIKTRGQQVTLRCSPISGHKSVSWYQQVLGQGPQFIFQYYEKEERGRGNFPDRFSARQFPNYSSELNVNALLLGDSALYLCASSLVTGWTEAFFGQGTRLTVV.